The 2 T cell receptor beta chains presented below share a single source sample, sequenced in a study of cytomegalovirus exposure and HLA in healthy donors. The PCR ran on 60 Vbeta and 13 Jbeta primers. TCRdb keeps only in-frame clones here, not all; method: immunoSEQ multiplex PCR. The sample yields over 65,000 clones, around 75% seen once. Sequencing was performed on PBMCs. The origin of the receptors is a woman between 40 and 50 years old in good health and CMV-seronegative.

This sequence joins TRBV7-3 and TRBJ2-3, with D unclear. CDR3 length equals 13 residues. Per the germline V gene, CDR1 is SGHTA and CDR2 is FQGTGA. Trimming removed 0 bases at V and 4 bases at J, with 5 bases between. CDR3 bases: TGTGCCAGCAGCTTAACCCTAGCAGATACGCAGTATTTT. Its translation: CASSLTLADTQYF.

The chain uses TRBV5-3 and TRBJ2-2; TRBD1 aligns across 8 bases. TRBV5-3 is annotated as an ORF whose role is uncertain. V trimming: 2 bases; J trimming: 1 base; junction bases outside the gene matches: 1. CDR3 length: 15 residues. CDR3: CARSFGTGNTGELFF. CDR3 sequence (DNA): TGTGCCAGAAGCTTCGGGACAGGGAACACCGGGGAGCTGTTTTTT.